This T cell receptor (beta chain) was obtained from a study of blood T cell repertoires in COVID-19 (dated by TCRdb to the early 2020s). Broadly, across the study: The collaborator samples originated in the United States, Italy and Spain and spanned the acute and convalescent phases of COVID-19. The prospective study material was composed of cDNA or gDNA derived from T cells, B-cell-depleted T cells, or PBMCs. The dataset comprised deeply sampled blood TCRbeta repertoires from subjects exposed to, actively infected with, or recovered from COVID-19. The repertoires were released in a freely available public database meant as a resource for research on the immune response to SARS-CoV-2. The samples were drawn from the first 160 participants of the ongoing ImmuneRACE study and from 1,254 subjects provided by 6 global collaborators. The sample metadata nearly always contained a de-identified subject ID, COVID-19 status, age in years and sex. Where available, HLA class I and class II types were taken from metadata supplied by the sample provider and were not determined by assay-based typing. What the work shows at the level of the full study, not this receptor alone: Clinical and demographic metadata were provided uncurated, with the amount varying by source and participant.

Each collaborating institution followed its own protocols to collect whole blood in K2EDTA tubes. For TCRbeta analysis, collaborator samples were shipped as frozen whole blood, as isolated PBMCs, or as DNA extracted from either sample type. The immunoSEQ Assay, a bias-controlled multiplex PCR, was used to amplify TCRbeta CDR3 regions from genomic DNA. The authors processed their data as follows. Nucleated cell counts per sample were estimated from amplification of reference gene primers within the assay. To quantify the absolute abundance of each unique TCRbeta CDR3 rearrangement, sequence reads were collapsed and filtered. For each sample, productive Simpson clonality was calculated as the square root of Simpson's diversity index over productive rearrangements. As stored in TCRdb, this immuneACCESS dataset retains in-frame rearrangements with V and J assigned. A fraction of the clones does not appear; measured against another copy, unresolved V genes explain less than half of the discrepancy, and the remainder lacks a known reason. Clone size and V and J calls were adopted from that table, with D and trimming inferred from the DNA. In all, the sample holds roughly 180,000 clones, and more than 85% of those were seen once. Roughly 2.9% of the sample belongs to the ten largest clones.

This clone was counted a few times. No antigen is known for it. Nothing much larger sits one base from this clone, and base qualities are not available. This clonotype was obtained from a woman aged 30 to 39 with active or convalescent COVID-19. The material sequenced was peripheral blood.

CDR3 region: CASSLQGADYEQYF. The DNA sequence reads TGTGCCAGCAGTTTACAGGGGGCTGACTACGAGCAGTACTTC. The chain joins TRBV27 to TRBJ2-7; TRBD1 lines up with 8 middle nucleotides. CDR1 and CDR2 were assigned from the germline V gene (reference sequence) as MNHEY and SMNVEV. V has 2 bases trimmed and J has 3 bases trimmed; junction bases matching no gene number 3. The CDR3 numbers 14 residues from cysteine through phenylalanine. Only the CDR3 DNA stays, 42 bases, in frame from base 1.